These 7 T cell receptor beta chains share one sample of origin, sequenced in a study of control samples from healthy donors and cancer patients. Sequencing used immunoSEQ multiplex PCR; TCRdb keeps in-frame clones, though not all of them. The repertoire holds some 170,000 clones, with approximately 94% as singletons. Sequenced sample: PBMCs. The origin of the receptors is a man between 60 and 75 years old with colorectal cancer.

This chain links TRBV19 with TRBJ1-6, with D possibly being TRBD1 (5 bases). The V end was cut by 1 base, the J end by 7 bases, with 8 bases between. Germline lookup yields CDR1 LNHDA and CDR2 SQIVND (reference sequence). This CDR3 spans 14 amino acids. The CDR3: CASSIGGANSPLHF. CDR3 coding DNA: TGTGCCAGTAGTATAGGAGGGGCGAATTCACCCCTCCACTTT.

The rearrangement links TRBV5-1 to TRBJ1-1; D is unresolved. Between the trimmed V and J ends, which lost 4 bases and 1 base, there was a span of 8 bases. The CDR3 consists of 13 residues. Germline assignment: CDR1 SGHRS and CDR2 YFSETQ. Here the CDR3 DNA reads TGCGCCAGCAGCGTGTTGGGGAACACTGAAGCTTTCTTT. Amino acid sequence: CASSVLGNTEAFF.

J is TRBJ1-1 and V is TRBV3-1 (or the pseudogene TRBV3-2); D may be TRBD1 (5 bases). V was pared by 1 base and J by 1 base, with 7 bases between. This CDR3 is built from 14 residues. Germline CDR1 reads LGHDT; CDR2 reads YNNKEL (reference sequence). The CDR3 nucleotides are TGTGCCAGCAGCCAAGTCGGGGGGAACACTGAAGCTTTCTTT. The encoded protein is CASSQVGGNTEAFF.

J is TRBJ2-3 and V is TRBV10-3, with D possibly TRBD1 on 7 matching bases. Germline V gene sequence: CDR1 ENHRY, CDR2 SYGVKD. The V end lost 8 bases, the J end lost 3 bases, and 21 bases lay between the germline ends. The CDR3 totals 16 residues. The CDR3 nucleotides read TGTGCCATCGCGTCCCCGACAGGGAGGAGTACAGATACGCAGTATTTT. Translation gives CAIASPTGRSTDTQYF.

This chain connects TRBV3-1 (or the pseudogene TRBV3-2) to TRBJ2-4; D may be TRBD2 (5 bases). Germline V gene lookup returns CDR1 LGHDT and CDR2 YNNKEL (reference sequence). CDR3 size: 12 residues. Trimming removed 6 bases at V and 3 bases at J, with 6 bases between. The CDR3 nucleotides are TGTGCCAGCAGTGCGGGCAAAAACATTCAGTACTTC. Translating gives CASSAGKNIQYF.

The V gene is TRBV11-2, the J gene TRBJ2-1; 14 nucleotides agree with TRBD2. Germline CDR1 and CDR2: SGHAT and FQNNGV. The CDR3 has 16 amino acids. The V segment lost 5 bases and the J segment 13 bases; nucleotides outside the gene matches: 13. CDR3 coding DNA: TGTGCCAGCAGCCGACTACCTCCGACTAGCGGGGGGGCACAGTTCTTC. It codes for CASSRLPPTSGGAQFF.

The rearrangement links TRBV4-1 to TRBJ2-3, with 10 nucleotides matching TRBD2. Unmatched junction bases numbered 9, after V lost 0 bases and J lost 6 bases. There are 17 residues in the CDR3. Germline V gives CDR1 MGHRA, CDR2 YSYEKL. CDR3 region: CASSQDATSGGADTQYF. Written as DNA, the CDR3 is TGCGCCAGCAGCCAAGATGCAACAAGCGGGGGGGCTGATACGCAGTATTTT.